Listed here are 21 T cell receptor beta chains from one sample, sequenced in a study of blood T cell repertoires in COVID-19. Using immunoSEQ multiplex PCR, the repertoire was profiled, and TCRdb retains in-frame clones only, with some absent. The data contain about 150,000 clones, 85% to 90% of them seen just once; the ten biggest clones take up about 7.3%. The sequencing sample was made of peripheral blood. The receptors come from a man between 45 and 60 years old with active or convalescent COVID-19.

The chain links TRBV18 to TRBJ2-7; 9 nucleotides agree with TRBD2. CDR1 is KGHSH, CDR2 LQKENI, per germline. The CDR3 is 14 residues long. Trimming removed 6 bases from V and 0 bases from J; junction bases left unmatched: 3. This CDR3 is CASSQAGGSYEQYF. CDR3 DNA sequence: TGTGCCAGCTCTCAAGCGGGAGGCTCCTACGAGCAGTACTTC.

The rearrangement uses TRBV4-1 and TRBJ2-3; 9 bases agree with TRBD2. This CDR3 is 18 amino acids long. The germline gives CDR1 MGHRA, CDR2 YSYEKL. V lost 0 bases and J lost 2; bases outside the gene matches: 9. CDR3 nucleotide sequence: TGCGCCAGCAGCCAAGAGGGTATGCGGGGGGGCACCACAGATACGCAGTATTTT. Translated: CASSQEGMRGGTTDTQYF.

The rearrangement uses TRBV7-8 and TRBJ2-5, with D unresolved. V dropped 2 bases and J dropped 4 bases, with 8 bases sitting between them. The CDR3 is 13 residues long. The V gene's germline CDR1 is SGHVS and CDR2 FQNEAQ. The CDR3 protein is CASSLYSGETQYF. The CDR3 DNA reads TGTGCCAGCAGCTTATACTCCGGAGAGACCCAGTACTTC.

V usage is TRBV11-3 and J usage is TRBJ2-7; 9 bases line up with TRBD2. This CDR3 has 15 amino acids. The junction had 7 bases not matched to a gene; V was cut back by 3 bases and J by 4 bases. CDR1 and CDR2 (germline): SGHNT, YENEEA. The CDR3: CASSLTGGRGYEQYF. CDR3 nucleotides: TGTGCCAGCAGCTTGACGGGCGGGAGGGGGTACGAGCAGTACTTC.

The chain joins TRBV4-2 to TRBJ2-3; 8 bases line up with TRBD2. Germline assignment: CDR1 LGHNA and CDR2 YNFKEQ. J lost 3 bases, V lost 1 base, and 9 bases had no gene match. The CDR3 covers 17 residues. In nucleotides, the CDR3 is TGTGCCAGCAGCCAAGTATCGTTAGCGGGGAATACAGATACGCAGTATTTT. This sequence encodes CASSQVSLAGNTDTQYF.

This clone occurred a few times. This chain links TRBV21-1 with TRBJ2-7; the tabulated D call, TRBD2, remains unverified against the DNA. TRBV21-1 is assigned pseudogene status. The CDR3 has 15 residues. The CDR3 sequence is CASFPRGGGSYEQYF. The CDR3 region has the DNA TGTGCCAGCTTCCCAAGGGGAGGAGGCTCCTACGAGCAGTACTTC.

CDR3: CASSQGGRIYGYTF. Here the CDR3 DNA reads TGTGCCAGCAGCCAAGGCGGGAGAATTTATGGCTACACCTTC. The chain uses TRBV3-1 (or the pseudogene TRBV3-2) and TRBJ1-2; no definite D call. The V end lost 1 base, the J end lost 5 bases, and 11 bases lay between the germline ends. This CDR3 comprises 14 residues. Germline V gives CDR1 LGHDT, CDR2 YNNKEL (reference sequence).

The V call is TRBV6-2 or TRBV6-3, the J call TRBJ2-7; 8 bases are a match to TRBD1. Trimming removed 0 bases from V and 5 bases from J; junction bases left unmatched: 9. The CDR3 runs to 16 residues. CDR1 is MNHEY and CDR2 is SVGEGT in the germline V gene. Written as DNA, the CDR3 is TGTGCCAGCAGTTACTCGACAGGGGCTAACGGAAACGAGCAGTACTTC. Protein: CASSYSTGANGNEQYF.

The genes are TRBV6-6 and TRBJ2-7; 10 bases fit TRBD2. This CDR3 has 16 residues. Looked up from germline, CDR1 is MNHNY and CDR2 is SVGAGI (reference sequence). This CDR3 reads CPAPKTSGPSSYEQYF. The CDR3 DNA is TGTCCCGCGCCTAAGACTAGCGGGCCGTCCTCCTACGAGCAGTACTTC.

The chain combines TRBV7-9 with TRBJ2-3; D unresolved. The germline CDR1 and CDR2 sequences are SEHNR and FQNEAQ (reference sequence). Trimming shortened V by 2 bases and J by 5 bases, and 14 bases separated the two germline ends. This CDR3 comprises 15 residues. In DNA form, the CDR3 reads TGTGCCAGCAGCTTAAGACTGGCCTCGAAAGATACGCAGTATTTT. Amino acid sequence: CASSLRLASKDTQYF.

The chain has TRBV25-1 and TRBJ2-1, with 9 nucleotides matching TRBD2. The CDR3 covers 14 residues. The ends lost 5 bases at V and 6 bases at J; junction bases unmatched: 5. CDR1 is MGHDK and CDR2 is SYGVNS in the germline V gene. The CDR3 DNA sequence: TGTGCCAGCAGTTTTCTAGCGGGAAGCAATGAGCAGTTCTTC. Amino acid sequence: CASSFLAGSNEQFF.

The chain carries TRBV19 and TRBJ1-1; 9 bases match TRBD1. The V segment lost 5 bases and the J segment 6 bases; nucleotides outside the gene matches: 4. From germline, CDR1 is LNHDA and CDR2 SQIVND (reference sequence). The CDR3 is 13 amino acids. CDR3 amino acids: CASSWDREAEAFF. The CDR3 DNA reads as TGTGCCAGTAGTTGGGACAGGGAGGCTGAAGCTTTCTTT.

This chain uses TRBV2 with TRBJ1-5; D perhaps matches TRBD1 (5 bases). CDR1 and CDR2 from the germline V gene are SNHLY and FYNNEI. Trimming cost V 3 bases and J 9 bases, with 15 bases left between them. The length of the CDR3 is 14 residues. CDR3 residues: CASSDGTGRGPQHF. CDR3 in DNA: TGTGCCAGCAGTGACGGGACCGGGAGGGGGCCCCAGCATTTT.

The chain carries TRBV10-3 and TRBJ1-3, with D hard to call. The CDR3 consists of 14 residues. Germline CDR1 ENHRY, CDR2 SYGVKD. Between the trimmed V and J ends, which lost 3 bases and 1 base, there was a span of 7 bases. CDR3 DNA: TGTGCCATCAGTGAACGAGGATCTGGAAACACCATATATTTT. Protein: CAISERGSGNTIYF.

The chain couples TRBV19 to TRBJ1-6; 7 positions match TRBD1. CDR1 and CDR2 (germline): LNHDA, SQIVND (reference sequence). V was pared by 6 bases and J by 9 bases, with 20 bases of the junction left unmatched. The CDR3 loop spans 18 amino acids. Here the CDR3 reads CASSNRGTTGYSPSPLHF. CDR3 DNA: TGTGCCAGTAGCAACCGGGGAACGACAGGGTATTCTCCTTCACCCCTCCACTTT.

The CDR3 here is CASTLEDNSPLHF. CDR3 in DNA: TGTGCCAGCACCCTAGAAGATAATTCACCCCTCCACTTT. The chain recombines TRBV6-5 with TRBJ1-6; no clear D gene. Trimming took 7 bases from V and 5 from J, leaving 9 bases between them. This CDR3 contains 13 residues. The germline V gene encodes CDR1 MNHEY and CDR2 SVGAGI.

The V call is TRBV5-4, the J call TRBJ1-2; D is ambiguous. From germline, CDR1 is SGHNT and CDR2 YYREEE (reference sequence). V dropped 2 bases and J dropped 3 bases, with 8 bases sitting between them. The length of the CDR3 is 13 residues. CDR3 coding DNA: TGTGCCAGCAGCTTATTCAGTCACTATGGCTACACCTTC. Amino acids: CASSLFSHYGYTF.

V gene TRBV7-9 combines with J gene TRBJ2-1; possible D gene TRBD2, 8 bases. The germline V gene has CDR1 SEHNR and CDR2 FQNEAQ (reference sequence). V was cut by 6 bases and J by 3 bases, with 21 bases left in between. The CDR3 runs to 17 residues. CDR3 protein: CASSRTGTSGRYNEQFF. The CDR3 bases are TGTGCCAGCAGTCGGACAGGTACTAGCGGACGCTACAATGAGCAGTTCTTC.

The rearrangement uses TRBV5-1 and TRBJ1-4; 9 nucleotides line up with TRBD1. This CDR3 region has 16 residues. Per the germline V gene, CDR1 is SGHRS and CDR2 is YFSETQ. V dropped 2 bases and J dropped 8; count of bases not matched to a gene: 10. In nucleotides, the CDR3 is TGCGCCAGCAGCTTTACTACAGGGGGCGCGGGAGAAAAACTGTTTTTT. It is translated as CASSFTTGGAGEKLFF.

This clone was recorded a few times. The V gene is TRBV27, the J gene TRBJ1-1; D is uncertain. The CDR3 is 14 residues long. CDR1 is MNHEY and CDR2 is SMNVEV in the germline V gene (reference sequence). The V end was cut by 2 bases, the J end by 2 bases, with 9 bases between. The CDR3 bases are TGTGCCAGCAGTTTAAACCGACTAAACACTGAAGCTTTCTTT. It encodes CASSLNRLNTEAFF.

The chain combines TRBV7-9 with TRBJ2-7; 7 nucleotides align to TRBD1. This CDR3 is 15 amino acids long. The V and J ends lost 5 bases and 2 bases, in that order; junction bases with no gene match: 9. CDR1 is SEHNR, CDR2 FQNEAQ, per germline (reference sequence). CDR3 DNA: TGTGCCAGCAGCCCGAGGACAGGAGTGCCCTACGAGCAGTACTTC. Protein: CASSPRTGVPYEQYF.